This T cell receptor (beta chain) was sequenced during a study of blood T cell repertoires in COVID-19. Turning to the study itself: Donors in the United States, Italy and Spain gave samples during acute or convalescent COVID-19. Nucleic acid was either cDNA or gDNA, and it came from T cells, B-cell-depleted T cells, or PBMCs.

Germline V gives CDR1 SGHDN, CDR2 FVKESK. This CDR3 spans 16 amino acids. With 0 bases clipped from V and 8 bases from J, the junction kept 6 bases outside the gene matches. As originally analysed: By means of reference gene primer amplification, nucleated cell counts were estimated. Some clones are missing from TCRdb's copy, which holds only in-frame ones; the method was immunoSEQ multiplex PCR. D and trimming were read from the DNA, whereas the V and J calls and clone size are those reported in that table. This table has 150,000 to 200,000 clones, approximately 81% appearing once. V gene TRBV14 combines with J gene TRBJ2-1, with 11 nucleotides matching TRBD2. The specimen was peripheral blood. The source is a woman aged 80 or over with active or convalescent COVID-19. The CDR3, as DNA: TGTGCCAGCAGCCAAGATCAACTAGCGGGAGACTATGAGCAGTTCTTC. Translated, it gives CASSQDQLAGDYEQFF.